A single sample is the source of the 10 T cell receptor beta chains below, sequenced in a study of T cells in Graves' hyperthyroidism and ophthalmopathy. TCR beta CDR3 regions were amplified from RNA transcripts. During a first-round RT-PCR of the TCR CDR3, the HTBI primer set was used. TCRdb itself ran the multiplex PCR reads through MiXCR, one entry per CDR3 protein. Seen here are hundreds of thousands of distinct CDR3 sequences, over 12% observed once, and the top ten hold roughly 13%. Sample: blood. These receptors were taken from a man younger than 30 with Graves' ophthalmopathy.

This clonotype was seen at least ten times. The V gene is TRBV20-1, the J gene TRBJ2-7, with D possibly TRBD2 on 5 matching bases. There are 10 residues in the CDR3. V gave up 5 bases and J gave up 7 bases, with 9 bases separating them. The germline V gene has CDR1 DFQATT and CDR2 SNEGSKA (reference sequence). The CDR3 is CSADSGEQYF. As DNA, the CDR3 is TGCAGTGCTGACTCGGGGGAGCAGTACTTC.

The chain has TRBV7-6 and TRBJ2-5; D gene uncertain. This CDR3 region has 15 residues. V was shortened by 0 bases and J by 4 bases, with 12 bases between the two germline ends. Per germline, CDR1 SGHVS and CDR2 FNYEAQ. The CDR3 DNA sequence: TGTGCCAGCAGCTTAGCGGGATCAGATGGAGAGACCCAGTACTTC. It translates to CASSLAGSDGETQYF.

This clonotype was found many times. The chain couples TRBV7-9 to TRBJ2-7, with 9 positions matching TRBD2. The V gene end was trimmed by 4 bases and the J gene end by 5 bases; junction bases not matched to a gene: 12. Germline CDR1 reads SEHNR; CDR2 reads FQNEAQ (reference sequence). The CDR3 runs to 16 residues. The CDR3 nucleotides read TGTGCCAGCAGCTCCGGGACTAGCAGGGACCAGGACGAGCAGTACTTC. Amino acid sequence: CASSSGTSRDQDEQYF.

V usage is TRBV19 and J usage is TRBJ1-2; no clear D. Deletions cut 3 bases from V and 4 bases from J, with 9 bases between. Germline lookup yields CDR1 LNHDA and CDR2 SQIVND (reference sequence). CDR3 size: 13 residues. CDR3 sequence reads: CASSMGSLYGYTF. The CDR3 bases are TGTGCCAGTAGTATGGGTAGCCTCTATGGCTACACCTTC.

This clonotype was seen many times. The chain carries TRBV30 and TRBJ1-5; TRBD1 matches 7 bases. The germline V gene encodes CDR1 GTSNPN and CDR2 SVGIG (reference sequence). The CDR3 spans 12 residues. J was trimmed by 5 bases and V by 2 bases; bases with no gene match: 0. DNA for the CDR3: TGTGCCTGGAGTACAGGGGATCAGCCCCAGCATTTT. As protein: CAWSTGDQPQHF.

The rearrangement links TRBV27 to TRBJ1-5; D is unclear. From germline, CDR1 is MNHEY and CDR2 SMNVEV (reference sequence). The CDR3 is made up of 15 amino acids. V was shortened by 2 bases and J by 7 bases, with 15 bases between the two germline ends. The DNA of the CDR3 is TGTGCCAGCAGTTTACTCAGCCCCTTTGGGCAGCCCCAGCATTTT. This gives the protein CASSLLSPFGQPQHF.

This clonotype occurred a few times. The chain uses TRBV10-2 and TRBJ2-7; TRBD2 agrees at 7 bases. Trimming at V came to 5 bases and at J to 4 bases, leaving 11 bases not matched to a gene. Germline-derived CDR1 and CDR2 are WSHSY and SAAADI. The CDR3 is 15 residues long. DNA of the CDR3: TGCGCCAGCAGTCAAAGCGGGACCCAGACGTACGAGCAGTACTTC. This gives the protein CASSQSGTQTYEQYF.

The genes are TRBV5-8 and TRBJ2-7; D gene unclear. Germline V lookup: CDR1 SGHTS, CDR2 YDEGEE. The CDR3 loop spans 12 amino acids. Trimming removed 5 bases at V and 3 bases at J, with 9 bases between. This CDR3 is CASRNGVYEQYF. The DNA of the CDR3 is TGTGCCAGCAGAAACGGAGTCTACGAGCAGTACTTC.

This clonotype was observed at least ten times. This rearrangement joins TRBV27 to TRBJ1-2; 8 nucleotides agree with TRBD1. The length of the CDR3 is 14 residues. From germline, CDR1 is MNHEY and CDR2 SMNVEV (reference sequence). J lost 4 bases, V lost 8 bases, and 9 bases had no gene match. Written as DNA, the CDR3 is TGTGCCAGCCCCCGGGACAGGTCGACCTATGGCTACACCTTC. Translating it yields CASPRDRSTYGYTF.

The chain uses TRBV19 and TRBJ1-4, with D unclear. The CDR3 runs 14 residues. The germline V gene has CDR1 LNHDA and CDR2 SQIVND (reference sequence). Trimming removed 2 bases from V and 7 bases from J, with 11 bases in between. The CDR3 loop is CASSIRAESEKLFF. As DNA, the CDR3 is TGTGCCAGTAGTATACGCGCGGAGAGTGAAAAACTGTTTTTT.